This T cell receptor beta chain was sequenced in a study of blood T cell repertoires in COVID-19. Assignments of participants to cohorts depended upon their own reported clinical history. What the recovered Cohort 3 donors had was two negative PCRs, clearance, or symptom resolution. Using immunoSEQ multiplex PCR, the repertoire was profiled, and TCRdb retains in-frame clones only, with some absent. The sample lists around 300,000 clones, about 85% seen once, with around 3% in the top ten. V gave up 2 bases and J gave up 7 bases; unmatched junction bases: 7. The CDR3 has 16 residues. From germline, CDR1 is KGHSH and CDR2 LQKENI.

This clonotype was obtained from a woman in her fifties or sixties who had recovered from COVID-19. Sequenced: PBMCs or T cells enriched from blood (not recorded which). V gene TRBV18 combines with J gene TRBJ1-6, with 8 bases aligning to TRBD1. The CDR3 DNA is TGTGCCAGCTCACCAGCCGACAGGGGCTCGAATTCACCCCTCCACTTT. Its translation: CASSPADRGSNSPLHF. Full variable domain (rest looked up from reference TRBV18 and TRBJ1-6): NAGVMQNPRHLVRRRGQEARLRCSPMKGHSHVYWYRQLPEEGLKFMVYLQKENIIDESGMPKERFSAEFPKEGPSILRIQQVVRGDSAAYFCASSPADRGSNSPLHFGNGTRLTVT.